Below, 24 T cell receptor beta chains from the same sample are listed, as sequenced in a study of early T cells in non-severe SARS-CoV-2 infection. TCRdb redid the calling of the 5' RACE reads with MiXCR, one entry per CDR3 protein. This sample has some 61,000 distinct CDR3 sequences, with around 9.3% found just once. Specimen: whole blood. The origin of the receptors is an adult who was a healthcare worker with PCR-confirmed SARS-CoV-2 infection or an uninfected control (not recorded which).

The chain combines TRBV11-2 with TRBJ1-5; D is ambiguous. This CDR3 contains 15 residues. In germline, CDR1 is SGHAT, CDR2 FQNNGV. Trimming removed 0 bases at V and 7 bases at J, with 13 bases between. The CDR3 DNA follows: TGTGCCAGCAGCTTAGATCTGGGCCTTAGCCAGCCCCAGCATTTT. Protein: CASSLDLGLSQPQHF.

To note about this clonotype: Possible read error: a much larger clone is one base away. The chain carries TRBV3-1 and TRBJ1-2, with D perhaps TRBD1 (5 bases). Germline lookup yields CDR1 LGHDT and CDR2 YNNKEL (reference sequence). The CDR3 loop spans 13 amino acids. CDR3 amino acids: CANSRQHNYGYTF. The CDR3 nucleotides read TGTGCCAACAGCCGACAGCATAACTATGGCTACACCTTC.

The V and J genes are TRBV6-5 and TRBJ2-3, with D possibly being TRBD1 (6 bases). Germline V gene sequence: CDR1 MNHEY, CDR2 SVGAGI. The germline V and J ends were trimmed by 8 bases and 3 bases, with 12 bases remaining between them. The CDR3 loop spans 13 amino acids. Here the CDR3 reads CASLGASTDTQYF. CDR3 DNA sequence: TGTGCCAGCTTGGGGGCGTCTACAGATACGCAGTATTTT.

This clonotype was seen ten or more times. This chain joins TRBV2 and TRBJ1-1, with D uncertain. Looked up from germline, CDR1 is SNHLY and CDR2 is FYNNEI. The CDR3 totals 13 residues. Trimming stripped 3 bases from V and 1 base from J, with 6 bases between. CDR3 in amino acids: CASSDEGNTEAFF. DNA of the CDR3: TGTGCCAGCAGTGACGAGGGGAACACTGAAGCTTTCTTT. The variable domain in full, with the rest retrieved from reference TRBV2 and TRBJ1-1, is EPEVTQTPSHQVTQMGQEVILRCVPISNHLYFYWYRQILGQKVEFLVSFYNNEISEKSEIFDDQFSVERPDGSNFTLKIRSTKLEDSAMYFCASSDEGNTEAFFGQGTRLTVV.

This clonotype came up many times. The V call is TRBV3-1, the J call TRBJ1-4; D might be TRBD1 (6 bases). CDR1 is LGHDT, CDR2 YNNKEL, per germline (reference sequence). V was cut by 1 base and J by 6 bases, with 15 bases left in between. CDR3 length: 16 amino acids. The CDR3 sequence: CASSQARTVFYEKLFF. The CDR3 nucleotides read TGTGCCAGCAGCCAAGCACGGACAGTGTTTTATGAAAAACTGTTTTTT. Combining the CDR3 with reference TRBV3-1 and TRBJ1-4 gives the whole variable domain DTAVSQTPKYLVTQMGNDKSIKCEQNLGHDTMYWYKQDSKKFLKIMFSYNNKELIINETVPNRFSPKSPDKAHLNLHINSLELGDSAVYFCASSQARTVFYEKLFFGSGTQLSVL.

This clonotype was detected many times. The chain is built from TRBV29-1 and TRBJ2-3; no firm D call. The CDR3 runs 13 residues. V lost 3 bases and J lost 5, with 12 bases in between. Germline values: CDR1 SQVTM, CDR2 ANQGSEA. The CDR3 protein is CSVDLAALDTQYF. For the CDR3, the DNA is TGCAGCGTTGATTTGGCGGCCTTAGATACGCAGTATTTT.

V usage is TRBV29-1 and J usage is TRBJ1-4; D unresolved. The CDR3 extends over 13 amino acids. The V end was cut by 5 bases, the J end by 7 bases, with 14 bases between. Germline-derived CDR1 and CDR2 are SQVTM and ANQGSEA. The CDR3 DNA is TGCAGCGTTCTCCAACTAAGCAGTGAAAAACTGTTTTTT. Translating it yields CSVLQLSSEKLFF.

The rearrangement joins TRBV25-1 to TRBJ2-3; TRBD2 agrees at 7 bases. V was clipped by 6 bases and J by 2 bases; unmatched bases: 2. The germline CDR1 and CDR2 sequences are MGHDK and SYGVNS. The CDR3 spans 13 residues. The CDR3 is CASRAGITDTQYF. The CDR3 DNA reads TGTGCCAGCAGAGCGGGGATCACAGATACGCAGTATTTT. The whole variable domain, filled in from reference TRBV25-1 and TRBJ2-3, reads EADIYQTPRYLVIGTGKKITLECSQTMGHDKMYWYQQDPGMELHLIHYSYGVNSTEKGDLSSESTVSRIRTEHFPLTLESARPSHTSQYLCASRAGITDTQYFGPGTRLTVL.

This clonotype was recorded a few times. The V call is TRBV3-1, the J call TRBJ2-3, with 7 bases fitting TRBD1. This CDR3 contains 14 residues. V dropped 4 bases and J dropped 4; count of bases not matched to a gene: 5. CDR1 is LGHDT, CDR2 YNNKEL, per germline (reference sequence). CDR3 protein: CASSPRQGPDTQYF. The DNA of the CDR3 is TGTGCCAGCAGCCCCCGACAGGGACCAGATACGCAGTATTTT.

A few counts support this clonotype. This chain uses TRBV18 with TRBJ2-7; TRBD1 agrees at 7 bases. CDR3 length equals 15 residues. J was trimmed by 1 base and V by 0 bases; bases with no gene match: 3. Germline V lookup: CDR1 KGHSH, CDR2 LQKENI. DNA for the CDR3: TGTGCCAGCTCACCACCCGGGACAGATTCCTACGAGCAGTACTTC. This codes for CASSPPGTDSYEQYF.

V usage is TRBV2 and J usage is TRBJ2-5; tentatively, D is TRBD2 (5 bases). Germline lookup yields CDR1 SNHLY and CDR2 FYNNEI. Trimming pared 8 bases from V and 5 bases from J, leaving 12 bases between. The length of the CDR3 is 12 residues. Here the CDR3 DNA reads TGTGCCAGCCGGGAAGAGGGTGAGACCCAGTACTTC. It specifies CASREEGETQYF.

This clonotype was seen ten or more times. The chain has TRBV24-1 and TRBJ1-1, with D uncertain. Trimming shortened V by 0 bases and J by 1 base, and 5 bases separated the two germline ends. This CDR3 comprises 14 residues. CDR1 and CDR2 (germline): KGHDR, SFDVKD. The CDR3 is CATSDLRQNTEAFF. The CDR3, as DNA: TGTGCCACCAGTGATTTGCGTCAGAACACTGAAGCTTTCTTT.

This clonotype was seen only a few times. This chain connects TRBV3-1 to TRBJ2-7; 13 bases fit TRBD2. The CDR3 runs 15 residues. The trim removed 4 bases at V and 6 bases at J, leaving 6 bases unmatched. Germline loops: CDR1 LGHDT, CDR2 YNNKEL (reference sequence). CDR3 bases: TGTGCCAGCAGCCGAGGACTAGCGGGGGCGGGCGAGCAGTACTTC. It is translated as CASSRGLAGAGEQYF.

This clonotype was detected only a few times. The chain recombines TRBV15 with TRBJ1-4; D gene ambiguous. Trimming pared 6 bases from V and 7 bases from J, leaving 21 bases between. Germline CDR1 and CDR2: LNHNV and YYDKDF (reference sequence). This CDR3 has 16 residues. This chain's CDR3 is CATRDPQSEVIEKLFF. CDR3 nucleotide sequence: TGTGCCACCAGGGATCCTCAGAGTGAAGTGATTGAAAAACTGTTTTTT.

J is TRBJ2-5 and V is TRBV19; D unresolved. CDR3 length: 13 residues. The germline CDR1 and CDR2 sequences are LNHDA and SQIVND (reference sequence). Trimming removed 0 bases from V and 3 bases from J, with 5 bases in between. In DNA form, the CDR3 reads TGTGCCAGTAGTATAGATGAGGAAGAGACCCAGTACTTC. It codes for CASSIDEEETQYF.

This sequence joins TRBV7-3 and TRBJ2-2, with D hard to call. The germline V and J ends were trimmed by 4 bases and 5 bases, with 11 bases remaining between them. Looked up from germline, CDR1 is SGHTA and CDR2 is FQGTGA. This CDR3 comprises 14 residues. This chain's CDR3 is CASSSVMGTGELFF. The CDR3 DNA sequence: TGTGCCAGCAGCTCCGTTATGGGGACCGGGGAGCTGTTTTTT.

The V gene is TRBV11-2, the J gene TRBJ2-5; D remains ambiguous. The CDR3 has 14 residues. Germline CDR1 and CDR2: SGHAT and FQNNGV. Trimming stripped 1 base from V and 5 bases from J, with 11 bases between. The CDR3 bases are TGTGCCAGCAGCTTAGCCCCTGGTTGGGAGACCCAGTACTTC. Residues: CASSLAPGWETQYF.

The gene calls are TRBV3-1 and TRBJ2-4, with D hard to call. The V end was cut by 0 bases, the J end by 0 bases, with 6 bases between. CDR3 length equals 15 residues. Per the germline V gene, CDR1 is LGHDT and CDR2 is YNNKEL (reference sequence). The CDR3 spells CASSQDGLAKNIQYF. As DNA, the CDR3 is TGTGCCAGCAGCCAAGATGGGTTAGCCAAAAACATTCAGTACTTC.

The CDR3 DNA reads TGCGCCAGCAGCCCTTACACAGGGAACGAGCAGTACTTC. Protein product: CASSPYTGNEQYF. The J gene is TRBJ2-7, the V gene TRBV5-1, with D tentatively TRBD1 (6 bases). V lost 4 bases and J lost 5, with 13 bases in between. CDR3 length: 13 amino acids. The germline V gene has CDR1 SGHRS and CDR2 YFSETQ.

In this sample, this clonotype turned up many times. CDR3 sequence (DNA): TGCAGTGCGTATCCCGGACTTAAGGTCAAAAACATTCAGTACTTC. Its protein is CSAYPGLKVKNIQYF. The J gene is TRBJ2-4, the V gene TRBV20-1; weak D call: TRBD2 (5 bases). CDR1 is DFQATT and CDR2 is SNEGSKA in the germline V gene (reference sequence). This CDR3 has 15 residues. Trimming cost V 6 bases and J 3 bases, with 18 bases left between them.

This clonotype has ten or more counts. V usage is TRBV12-3 or TRBV12-4 and J usage is TRBJ1-5; TRBD1 is a possible D gene (6 bases). This CDR3 spans 14 amino acids. V was trimmed by 5 bases and J by 3 bases, leaving 11 bases between them. This CDR3 reads CASSAGQHNQPQHF. CDR3 DNA: TGTGCCAGCAGTGCCGGACAGCACAATCAGCCCCAGCATTTT.

The chain uses TRBV2 and TRBJ2-3; tentative D call: TRBD1 (5 bases). Trimming removed 8 bases from V and 6 bases from J, with 21 bases in between. This CDR3 is built from 15 residues. Per germline, CDR1 SNHLY and CDR2 FYNNEI. CDR3 loop: CASGAGTGLFDTQYF. Here the CDR3 DNA reads TGTGCCAGCGGGGCAGGCACAGGTTTATTTGATACGCAGTATTTT.

This clonotype showed up just a few times. In DNA, the CDR3 is TGCGCCAGCAGCACCGCCCAGGAGACCCAGTACTTC. Residues: CASSTAQETQYF. The chain couples TRBV5-1 to TRBJ2-5; D is unclear. CDR1 SGHRS and CDR2 YFSETQ come from the germline V gene. The CDR3 runs 12 residues. The ends were cut back, 4 bases at V and 5 bases at J, with 9 bases in the middle. Full variable domain (rest looked up from reference TRBV5-1 and TRBJ2-5): KAGVTQTPRYLIKTRGQQVTLSCSPISGHRSVSWYQQTPGQGLQFLFEYFSETQRNKGNFPGRFSGRQFSNSRSEMNVSTLELGDSALYLCASSTAQETQYFGPGTRLLVL.

This clonotype appeared many times. The chain uses TRBV3-1 and TRBJ2-3, with D hard to call. The CDR3 sequence is 14 residues long. V was trimmed by 4 bases and J by 1 base, leaving 9 bases between them. Per germline, CDR1 LGHDT and CDR2 YNNKEL (reference sequence). CDR3 protein: CASSRAGRTDTQYF. The DNA for the CDR3 is TGTGCCAGCAGCCGAGCCGGGCGCACAGATACGCAGTATTTT.